The 21 T cell receptor beta chains below were found in one sample sequenced in a study of blood T cell repertoires in COVID-19. Profiling relied on immunoSEQ multiplex PCR, and the TCRdb table lists in-frame clones only, not all of them. The sample lists 35,000 to 55,000 clones; approximately 71% were seen once. The sequenced sample consisted of peripheral blood. Receptor source: a man of 80 years or more with acute or convalescent COVID-19.

The V call is TRBV11-2, the J call TRBJ1-1; D is unclear. Trimming removed 0 bases from V and 5 bases from J, with 7 bases in between. Per germline, CDR1 SGHAT and CDR2 FQNNGV. This CDR3 comprises 13 residues. CDR3 loop: CASSLDIGTEAFF. CDR3 nucleotide sequence: TGTGCCAGCAGCTTAGATATCGGGACTGAAGCTTTCTTT.

The chain links TRBV5-5 to TRBJ1-1; 7 nucleotides line up with TRBD1. The CDR3 has 13 amino acids. The germline V gene encodes CDR1 SGHKS and CDR2 YYEKEE (reference sequence). With 2 bases clipped from V and 11 bases from J, the junction kept 9 bases outside the gene matches. Here the CDR3 reads CASSLGTVLPAFF. The CDR3 DNA reads as TGTGCCAGCAGCTTAGGGACAGTCCTACCCGCTTTCTTT.

This rearrangement joins TRBV2 to TRBJ2-1; D unresolved. The CDR3 spans 12 residues. Trimming pared 4 bases from V and 8 bases from J, leaving 9 bases between. Germline-derived CDR1 and CDR2 are SNHLY and FYNNEI. The CDR3 DNA is TGTGCCAGCAGTGGTATAGCCTATGAGCAGTTCTTC. Its translation: CASSGIAYEQFF.

The chain combines TRBV29-1 with TRBJ1-1; TRBD1 is a possible D gene (6 bases). This CDR3 contains 13 residues. V was shortened by 6 bases and J by 8 bases, with 19 bases between the two germline ends. The germline CDR1 and CDR2 sequences are SQVTM and ANQGSEA. CDR3 sequence (DNA): TGCAGCGTCTCGCGGGGGGCTGGTTCCGAAGCTTTCTTT. Encoded protein: CSVSRGAGSEAFF.

V is TRBV7-8 and J is TRBJ1-1; 7 nucleotides match TRBD1. The CDR3 totals 17 residues. J gave up 1 base and V 2 bases, and 10 bases lay outside the gene matches. Germline lookup yields CDR1 SGHVS and CDR2 FQNEAQ. The CDR3 bases are TGTGCCAGCAGCTTAATGAGGGAACAGGGGAGGAACACTGAAGCTTTCTTT. Residues: CASSLMREQGRNTEAFF.

This clone was found a few times. V is TRBV11-2 and J is TRBJ2-1, with a weak D call TRBD1 (5 bases). The CDR3 has 15 amino acids. Trimming took off 5 bases at V and 4 bases at J, with 15 bases between the two ends. CDR1 and CDR2 (germline): SGHAT, FQNNGV. The CDR3 DNA reads TGTGCCAGCAGCCTACAGGCGACGGTTTACAATGAGCAGTTCTTC. It yields the protein CASSLQATVYNEQFF.

This clone was seen repeatedly, ten times or more. The chain recombines TRBV7-8 with TRBJ1-2, with 10 bases that match TRBD1. The CDR3 loop spans 15 amino acids. V was pared by 5 bases and J by 5 bases, with 8 bases of the junction left unmatched. The germline V gene has CDR1 SGHVS and CDR2 FQNEAQ. The CDR3 sequence: CASSADRGGGYGYTF. CDR3 bases: TGTGCCAGCAGCGCGGACAGGGGGGGAGGTTATGGCTACACCTTC. Full variable domain (missing parts from reference TRBV7-8 and TRBJ1-2): GAGVSQSPRYKVAKRGQDVALRCDPISGHVSLFWYQQALGQGPEFLTYFQNEAQLDKSGLPSDRFFAERPEGSVSTLKIQRTQQEDSAVYLCASSADRGGGYGYTFGSGTRLTVV.

The chain joins TRBV5-5 to TRBJ2-3; the D gene is possibly TRBD1 (6 bases). The CDR3 is 15 amino acids. Trimming removed 3 bases at V and 2 bases at J, with 13 bases between. Germline loops: CDR1 SGHKS, CDR2 YYEKEE (reference sequence). In DNA form, the CDR3 reads TGTGCCAGCAGCTCGGCCGGACAGTACACAGATACGCAGTATTTT. Translated: CASSSAGQYTDTQYF.

This sequence joins TRBV11-3 and TRBJ2-5, with 12 bases lining up with TRBD2. The length of the CDR3 is 17 residues. The J segment lost 3 bases and the V segment lost 3 bases, leaving 8 bases of the junction unmatched. Germline CDR1 is SGHNT and CDR2 is YENEEA. CDR3 sequence: CASSFGRTSGEKETQYF. The DNA for the CDR3 is TGTGCCAGCAGCTTCGGACGGACTAGCGGGGAAAAAGAGACCCAGTACTTC.

This sequence joins TRBV19 and TRBJ2-7; 8 nucleotides agree with TRBD1. V lost 1 base, J lost 3 bases, and 8 bases stayed unmatched. The CDR3 length is 16 residues. Germline CDR1 reads LNHDA; CDR2 reads SQIVND (reference sequence). CDR3: CASSIGGGTGIYEQYF. The CDR3 DNA sequence: TGTGCCAGTAGTATAGGGGGCGGGACAGGCATCTACGAGCAGTACTTC.

The rearrangement joins TRBV7-9 to TRBJ1-1; possibly TRBD1 for D (6 bases). V lost 5 bases, J lost 2 bases, and 12 bases lay in between. Germline values: CDR1 SEHNR, CDR2 FQNEAQ (reference sequence). The CDR3 has 14 amino acids. The CDR3 here is CASSQGTLNTEAFF. In DNA, the CDR3 is TGTGCCAGCAGCCAGGGGACCCTAAACACTGAAGCTTTCTTT.

The chain employs TRBV24-1 and TRBJ2-4; TRBD2 matches at 8 bases. V shed 7 bases, J shed 1 base, and the junction held 8 bases outside the gene matches. The CDR3 covers 16 residues. Per germline, CDR1 KGHDR and CDR2 SFDVKD. The CDR3 DNA follows: TGTGCCACCAGCCCACAGCGGGGGCGGGCCAAAAACATTCAGTACTTC. Protein sequence: CATSPQRGRAKNIQYF.

This clone was counted only a few times. V and J are TRBV12-2 and TRBJ1-4; the table assigns TRBD1, which was not confirmed against the DNA. TRBV12-2 is annotated as a pseudogene. The CDR3 has 15 amino acids. This CDR3 reads CASRSRTGANEKLFF. CDR3 bases: TGTGCAAGTCGCTCGAGGACAGGGGCTAATGAAAAACTGTTTTTT.

This clone was recorded only once. Here the CDR3 DNA reads TGTGCCAGCAGCCAATGGCGGGGTGATTCACCCCTCCACTTT. Protein: CASSQWRGDSPLHF. V is TRBV11-3 and J is TRBJ1-6; no firm D call. Germline V gene data show CDR1 as SGHNT and CDR2 as YENEEA. CDR3 size: 14 residues. V was shortened by 5 bases and J by 8 bases, with 13 bases between the two germline ends.

This chain joins TRBV20-1 and TRBJ2-5; D may be TRBD2 (6 bases). The V end lost 3 bases, the J end lost 2 bases, and 13 bases lay between the germline ends. The germline CDR1 and CDR2 sequences are DFQATT and SNEGSKA (reference sequence). The CDR3 totals 14 residues. The CDR3 region has the DNA TGCAGTGCTAGTAGACCCGGAGGGCAAGAGACCCAGTACTTC. Amino acid sequence: CSASRPGGQETQYF.

In the case of this clone: Germline and junction disagree at one end, which may indicate a read error. The chain is built from TRBV13 and TRBJ1-3; no clear D. This CDR3 is built from 15 residues. Germline CDR1 is PRHDT and CDR2 is FYEKMQ (reference sequence). The CDR3, as DNA: TGTGCCAGCAGCTTAAAACTCACAGCTGGAAGCACCATATATTTT. It translates to CASSLKLTAGSTIYF.

The V gene is TRBV4-1, the J gene TRBJ1-6; a weak D match, TRBD1 (5 bases). CDR1 MGHRA and CDR2 YSYEKL come from the germline V gene. The V end was cut by 3 bases, the J end by 8 bases, with 14 bases between. The length of the CDR3 is 15 residues. The CDR3 DNA reads as TGCGCCAGCAGCCAGGGGGGGATACTGGATTCACCCCTCCACTTT. This codes for CASSQGGILDSPLHF.

This sequence joins TRBV6-5 and TRBJ1-2; TRBD1 might be the D (5 bases). The length of the CDR3 is 14 residues. In germline, CDR1 is MNHEY, CDR2 SVGAGI. V shed 5 bases and J shed 0 bases, with 10 bases lying between them. CDR3 bases: TGTGCCAGCAGTCGACAGATTACTAACTATGGCTACACCTTC. It specifies CASSRQITNYGYTF.

CDR3 in DNA: TGTGCCAACTCCCCCGTGGACAGTATTGGCTACACCTTC. Residues: CANSPVDSIGYTF. This chain joins TRBV7-9 and TRBJ1-2; D is possibly TRBD1 (6 bases). CDR3 size: 13 residues. Trimming cost V 10 bases and J 7 bases, with 19 bases left between them. Germline V gene data show CDR1 as SEHNR and CDR2 as FQNEAQ (reference sequence).

The chain links TRBV9 to TRBJ1-1, with 7 bases lining up with TRBD1. J was trimmed by 6 bases and V by 0 bases; bases with no gene match: 11. CDR1 SGDLS and CDR2 YYNGEE come from the germline V gene. This CDR3 has 16 amino acids. The DNA of the CDR3 is TGTGCCAGCAGCGTAGCTGTGGAGGGGGCGGTATCTGAAGCTTTCTTT. It translates to CASSVAVEGAVSEAFF.

The gene calls are TRBV19 and TRBJ2-5; tentatively, D is TRBD2 (7 bases). The CDR3 sequence is 12 residues long. Germline lookup yields CDR1 LNHDA and CDR2 SQIVND (reference sequence). Trimming took 11 bases from V and 4 from J, leaving 14 bases between them. The CDR3: CALTGGLETQYF. DNA of the CDR3: TGTGCCCTAACCGGGGGGCTAGAGACCCAGTACTTC.